Sequencing of this T cell receptor (beta chain) was carried out in a study of post-analysis software for immune sequencing data. Study-wide results and limits: Patients had higher frequencies than controls of roughly 5 TRBV segments, including TRBV5-6, TRBV5-1 and TRBV20-1.

Incorporated into the TCR beta cDNA libraries were unique molecular identifiers, which served to reduce PCR and sequencing biases. The T cell input of about 0.85 to 10 million gave a few hundred thousand cDNA molecules. One entry per CDR3 protein results from TCRdb running MiXCR on the PCR reads. The sample carries approximately 250,000 distinct CDR3 sequences, about 40% recorded once. On this clonotype: Its antigen is undetermined.

The CDR3 runs 15 residues. Germline V gene sequence: CDR1 LGHDT, CDR2 YNNKEL (reference sequence). V lost 1 base, J lost 4 bases, and 14 bases lay in between. The TCR comes from a girl between 10 and 17 years old with multiple sclerosis. Material: blood. This sequence joins TRBV3-1 and TRBJ2-7, with D possibly called TRBD1 or TRBD2 (5 bases each). The CDR3 spells CASSQGVGASYEQYF. The CDR3 DNA is TGTGCCAGCAGCCAAGGGGTCGGGGCTAGTTACGAGCAGTACTTC.